The 26 T cell receptor beta chains below were found in one sample sequenced in a study of shared clonotypes between healthy human individuals (dated by TCRdb to 2020 to 2021). The protocol used for the library was the immunoSEQ multiplex PCR assay. TCRdb obtained this table from immuneACCESS and retained in-frame rearrangements with V and J assigned. These tables miss some clones; where compared with another copy, unresolved V genes account for less than half of the shortfall, and the remainder is unexplained. The sample table records hundreds of thousands of clones; around three quarters of these occur just once. The ten largest clones take up about 12% of the sample. Sequencing was done on a sample of PBMCs. These receptors all come from a middle-aged woman in good health. Some clones in this sample may be carry-over from other donors' samples.

This clone has ten or more counts. CDR3 sequence reads: CASTRRGGSYGYTF. Written as DNA, the CDR3 is TGCGCCAGCACCCGGCGGGGGGGTTCCTATGGCTACACCTTC. The chain couples TRBV4-1 to TRBJ1-2, with D perhaps TRBD1 (5 bases). The V and J ends lost 7 bases and 4 bases respectively, with 16 bases between them. This CDR3 is 14 amino acids long. The germline CDR1 and CDR2 sequences are MGHRA and YSYEKL.

The chain employs TRBV9 and TRBJ1-1, with TRBD1 identical over 9 bases. Trimming took 2 bases from V and 2 from J; bases not matched to a gene: 4. This CDR3 is built from 15 residues. Germline assignment: CDR1 SGDLS and CDR2 YYNGEE. CDR3 DNA sequence: TGTGCCAGCAGCGTCAAGACAGGGGGTAACACTGAAGCTTTCTTT. Residues: CASSVKTGGNTEAFF.

This sequence joins TRBV4-1 and TRBJ2-4, with 8 bases aligning to TRBD2. V was clipped by 4 bases and J by 6 bases; unmatched bases: 8. Germline CDR1 reads MGHRA; CDR2 reads YSYEKL. This CDR3 is built from 15 residues. CDR3 bases: TGCGCCAGCAGCCCGGTGGGACTAGGGAGAAACATTCAGTACTTC. It yields the protein CASSPVGLGRNIQYF.

The chain recombines TRBV6-1 with TRBJ1-5; no clear D gene. V was shortened by 6 bases and J by 5 bases, with 11 bases between the two germline ends. The germline CDR1 and CDR2 sequences are MNHNS and SASEGT. The CDR3 contains 13 residues. The CDR3 spells CASSPSPDQPQHF. CDR3 nucleotide sequence: TGTGCCAGCAGCCCATCCCCGGATCAGCCCCAGCATTTT.

This clone was seen more than once but under ten times. The rearrangement links TRBV4-1 to TRBJ2-7; 8 bases are a match to TRBD1. J lost 2 bases, V lost 0 bases, and 3 bases had no gene match. CDR3 length equals 15 residues. The germline V gene has CDR1 MGHRA and CDR2 YSYEKL. In nucleotides, the CDR3 is TGCGCCAGCAGCCAAGAAACAGGGGGAACCTACGAGCAGTACTTC. It is translated as CASSQETGGTYEQYF.

This clone was seen a handful of times. This sequence joins TRBV2 and TRBJ1-2; 7 positions agree with TRBD1. CDR3 length: 15 amino acids. Germline loops: CDR1 SNHLY, CDR2 FYNNEI. Unmatched junction bases numbered 7, after V lost 6 bases and J lost 0 bases. This CDR3 is CASSFRDRPNYGYTF. DNA of the CDR3: TGTGCCAGCAGCTTCAGGGACAGACCTAACTATGGCTACACCTTC.

The chain links TRBV14 to TRBJ2-3; D tentatively reads TRBD1 or TRBD2 (5 bases each). Deletions cut 4 bases from V and 4 bases from J, with 18 bases between. CDR3 size: 16 residues. Germline V gene sequence: CDR1 SGHDN, CDR2 FVKESK. The CDR3 DNA reads as TGTGCCAGCAGCCGACCTCTAGAGCGAGGGGCAGATACGCAGTATTTT. This sequence encodes CASSRPLERGADTQYF.

This clone has only one observation. This clone may be a read error of a much larger clone one base away. The chain combines TRBV7-9 with TRBJ1-6; D gene unclear. Germline lookup yields CDR1 SEHNR and CDR2 FQNEAQ (reference sequence). This CDR3 comprises 12 residues. Written as DNA, the CDR3 is TGTGCCAGCAGCACGATGAATTCACCCCTCCGCTTT. It codes for CASSTMNSPLRF.

The chain is built from TRBV28 and TRBJ1-5; the D gene is possibly TRBD1 (6 bases). Germline V gene lookup returns CDR1 MDHEN and CDR2 SYDVKM. V was shortened by 6 bases and J by 6 bases, with 18 bases between the two germline ends. The CDR3 runs 15 residues. Written as DNA, the CDR3 is TGTGCCAGCAGCTTCGGACGAAGGGGGGTTCAGCCCCAGCATTTT. Protein sequence: CASSFGRRGVQPQHF.

This clone was seen a few times. The chain carries TRBV10-3 and TRBJ1-2, with D possibly being TRBD1 (6 bases). The CDR3 is 14 amino acids. The V end was cut by 2 bases, the J end by 5 bases, with 12 bases between. CDR1 is ENHRY and CDR2 is SYGVKD in the germline V gene. CDR3 in amino acids: CAISELAGAYGYTF. The CDR3 DNA is TGTGCCATCAGTGAGCTTGCAGGGGCTTATGGCTACACCTTC.

In this sample, this clone turned up a few times. The chain carries TRBV7-8 and TRBJ2-1; TRBD2 aligns across 7 bases. Germline values: CDR1 SGHVS, CDR2 FQNEAQ. The ends lost 6 bases at V and 0 bases at J; junction bases unmatched: 8. This CDR3 has 16 residues. In nucleotides, the CDR3 is TGTGCCAGCAGTAGACTAGCCTACACCTCCTACAATGAGCAGTTCTTC. This gives the protein CASSRLAYTSYNEQFF.

This clone was seen ten or more times. In the same sample, other DNA sequences code for this CDR3. J is TRBJ1-5 and V is TRBV29-1; D gene unclear. The V gene's germline CDR1 is SQVTM and CDR2 ANQGSEA. V gave up 4 bases and J gave up 4 bases, with 8 bases separating them. The CDR3 extends over 12 amino acids. CDR3 sequence (DNA): TGCAGCGTTGGTCAGCTTAATCAGCCCCAGCATTTT. Translating gives CSVGQLNQPQHF. The whole variable domain, filled in from reference TRBV29-1 and TRBJ1-5, reads SAVISQKPSRDICQRGTSLTIQCQVDSQVTMMFWYRQQPGQSLTLIATANQGSEATYESGFVIDKFPISRPNLTFSTLTVSNMSPEDSSIYLCSVGQLNQPQHFGDGTRLSIL.

The chain is built from TRBV5-5 and TRBJ1-5; no definite D call. The CDR3 is 15 residues long. Germline assignment: CDR1 SGHKS and CDR2 YYEKEE (reference sequence). Trimming shortened V by 0 bases and J by 3 bases, and 10 bases separated the two germline ends. CDR3 in amino acids: CASSLGFDYNQPQHF. The CDR3 DNA follows: TGTGCCAGCAGCTTGGGGTTTGACTACAATCAGCCCCAGCATTTT.

A note on this clone: This may arise from a read error, as a much more abundant clone is one base away. No DNA is shown, since the ends of the CDR3 on it are uncertain; the CDR3 is the one TCRdb lists. V usage is TRBV30 and J usage is TRBJ1-2. CDR1 GTSNPN and CDR2 SVGIG come from the germline V gene (reference sequence). The CDR3 totals 14 residues, both ends included. CDR3 sequence reads: CASRGGAPNYGCTF.

Of note for this clone: Since no conserved phenylalanine or tryptophan closes the CDR3, a read error is the likely cause. This chain joins TRBV7-9 and TRBJ1-2; D is perhaps TRBD1 (5 bases). The germline V and J ends were trimmed by 2 bases and 8 bases, with 15 bases remaining between them. CDR1 and CDR2 from the germline V gene are SEHNR and FQNEAQ (reference sequence). The CDR3 has 14 amino acids. The CDR3 reads CASSLQQAQGGYTI. CDR3 DNA sequence: TGTGCCAGCAGCTTACAACAGGCACAAGGCGGCTACACCATC.

CDR3 amino acids: CATSRDRSETSGTNAYNEQFF. CDR3 DNA: TGTGCCACCAGCAGAGATAGATCCGAGACTAGCGGGACCAATGCCTACAATGAGCAGTTCTTC. The chain employs TRBV15 and TRBJ2-1; 11 bases fit TRBD2. CDR3 length equals 21 residues. Germline assignment: CDR1 LNHNV and CDR2 YYDKDF (reference sequence). The junction had 15 bases not matched to a gene; V was cut back by 0 bases and J by 2 bases.

This clone was recorded once. This chain joins TRBV5-4 and TRBJ2-3; D not resolved. The CDR3 is made up of 12 amino acids. V was cut by 6 bases and J by 6 bases, with 11 bases left in between. The germline gives CDR1 SGHNT, CDR2 YYREEE (reference sequence). CDR3 DNA sequence: TGTGCCAGCACACGAGCTGGGGATACGCAGTATTTT. Residues: CASTRAGDTQYF.

V is TRBV6-1 and J is TRBJ2-6; possible D gene TRBD1, 5 bases. V lost 4 bases and J 2 bases, leaving 12 bases between the germline ends. CDR1 and CDR2 (germline): MNHNS, SASEGT. CDR3 size: 16 residues. The chain's CDR3 is CASSGQRIPGANVLTF. CDR3 DNA: TGTGCCAGCAGTGGACAGAGGATCCCTGGGGCCAACGTCCTGACTTTC.

This clone was observed a handful of times. V usage is TRBV10-3 and J usage is TRBJ2-4; the match to TRBD1 covers 11 bases. The CDR3 spans 13 residues. Germline V gene lookup returns CDR1 ENHRY and CDR2 SYGVKD. V shed 11 bases and J 9 bases; nucleotides not matched to a gene: 9. CDR3 loop: CAAGDGTGGIQYF. The CDR3 bases are TGTGCCGCCGGAGATGGGACAGGGGGCATTCAGTACTTC.

This chain uses TRBV19 with TRBJ1-3, with D unresolved. The CDR3 loop spans 14 amino acids. V dropped 8 bases and J dropped 4 bases, with 15 bases sitting between them. The V gene's germline CDR1 is LNHDA and CDR2 SQIVND (reference sequence). The DNA of the CDR3 is TGTGCCAGTGCCACTGGGAATGCGGGAAACACCATATATTTT. Protein: CASATGNAGNTIYF.

This rearrangement joins TRBV19 to TRBJ2-3; D not certain. The CDR3 has 11 residues. The germline V and J ends were trimmed by 10 bases and 7 bases, with 12 bases remaining between them. The germline V gene encodes CDR1 LNHDA and CDR2 SQIVND (reference sequence). The CDR3 DNA follows: TGTGCCATCGAGACACTTTATACGCAGTATTTT. Translated, it gives CAIETLYTQYF. The full variable domain, rest sourced from reference TRBV19 and TRBJ2-3, is DGGITQSPKYLFRKEGQNVTLSCEQNLNHDAMYWYRQDPGQGLRLIYYSQIVNDFQKGDIAEGYSVSREKKESFPLTVTSAQKNPTAFYLCAIETLYTQYFGPGTRLTVL.

To note about this clone: The sample holds other DNA sequences that translate to the same CDR3. The chain links TRBV7-2 to TRBJ2-1; D remains ambiguous. Per the germline V gene, CDR1 is SGHTA and CDR2 is FQGNSA. The CDR3 runs to 14 residues. Trimming took 3 bases from V and 0 from J, leaving 6 bases between them. The CDR3 DNA is TGTGCCAGCAGCTTTGGGCGCTCCTACAATGAGCAGTTCTTC. This sequence encodes CASSFGRSYNEQFF.

This chain links TRBV21-1 with TRBJ2-1. TRBV21-1 is designated a pseudogene. The length of the CDR3 is 10 residues. This chain's CDR3 is CASSKEEQFF. In nucleotides, the CDR3 is TGTGCCAGCAGCAAAGAGGAGCAGTTCTTC.

The V and J genes are TRBV5-6 and TRBJ2-5; TRBD2 matches 9 bases. With the DNA end fitting TRBJ2-7 better, the J assignment may be wrong. CDR1 is SGHDT, CDR2 YYEEEE, per germline. This CDR3 comprises 16 residues. The CDR3 DNA sequence: TGTGCCAGCAGCTACGGGCTAGCGGGAATTTCCTACGAGCAGTACTTC. It specifies CASSYGLAGISYEQYF.

This clone was counted once. The genes are TRBV5-4 and TRBJ1-1; tentatively, D is TRBD1 (5 bases). Germline V lookup: CDR1 SGHNT, CDR2 YYREEE (reference sequence). This CDR3 spans 15 amino acids. Trimming pared 4 bases from V and 0 bases from J, leaving 13 bases between. CDR3 sequence (DNA): TGTGCCAGCAGCCAGGAGGGGAATATGAACACTGAAGCTTTCTTT. Translating it yields CASSQEGNMNTEAFF.

This chain links TRBV27 with TRBJ2-3, with 10 bases matching TRBD2. The junction had 8 bases not matched to a gene; V was cut back by 5 bases and J by 0 bases. CDR3 size: 17 residues. CDR1 is MNHEY and CDR2 is SMNVEV in the germline V gene (reference sequence). CDR3 in DNA: TGTGCCAGCAGTCGAGCTCCTAGCGGGAGCAGCACAGATACGCAGTATTTT. It is translated as CASSRAPSGSSTDTQYF.